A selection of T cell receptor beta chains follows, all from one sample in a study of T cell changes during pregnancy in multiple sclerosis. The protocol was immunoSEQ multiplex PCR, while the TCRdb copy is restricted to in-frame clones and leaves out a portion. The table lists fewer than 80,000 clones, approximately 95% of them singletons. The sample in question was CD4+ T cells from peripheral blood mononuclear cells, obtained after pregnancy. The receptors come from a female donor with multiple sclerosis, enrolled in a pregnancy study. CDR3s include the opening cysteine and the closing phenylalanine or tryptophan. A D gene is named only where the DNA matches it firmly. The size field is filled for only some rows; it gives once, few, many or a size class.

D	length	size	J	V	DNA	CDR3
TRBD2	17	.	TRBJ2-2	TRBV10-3	TGTGCCATCAGTAAATCTGGCGGGAGTAGCAGCACCGGGGAGCTGTTTTTT	CAISKSGGSSSTGELFF
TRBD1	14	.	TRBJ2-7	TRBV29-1	TGCAGCGCGGGTCCGGGACAGGGGGCCTACGAGCAGTACTTC	CSAGPGQGAYEQYF
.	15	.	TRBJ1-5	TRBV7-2	TGTGCCAGCAGCTTAGAACGGGGGGGCAATCAGCCCCAGCATTTT	CASSLERGGNQPQHF
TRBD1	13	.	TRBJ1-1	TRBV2	TGTGCCAGCGACGGACAGGGGGGGACTGAAGCTTTCTTT	CASDGQGGTEAFF
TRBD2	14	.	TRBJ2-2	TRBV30	TGTGCCTGGAGTGCACTAGCGGGAGGCGGGGAGCTGTTTTTT	CAWSALAGGGELFF
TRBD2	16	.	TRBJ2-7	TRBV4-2	TGTGCCAGCAGCCAACTAGCGGGAGGGCCATCCTACGAGCAGTACTTC	CASSQLAGGPSYEQYF
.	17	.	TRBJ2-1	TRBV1	TGCACCAGCAGCGGCTTTTTTAGCGGGAGGATATACAATGAGCAGTTCTTC	CTSSGFFSGRIYNEQFF
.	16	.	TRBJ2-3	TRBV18	TGTGCCAGCTCACCACGACTCCCCCAAAGCACAGATACGCAGTATTTT	CASSPRLPQSTDTQYF
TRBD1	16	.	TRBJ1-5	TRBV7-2	TGTGCCAGCAGCAGAACAGGGGGCGCGAGCAATCAGCCCCAGCATTTT	CASSRTGGASNQPQHF
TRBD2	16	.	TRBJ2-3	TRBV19	TGTGCCAGTAGTACTCGACTTGGCGGGAGTGCGGATACGCAGTATTTT	CASSTRLGGSADTQYF
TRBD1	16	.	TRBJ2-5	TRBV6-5	TGTGCCAGCAGTTTCATTAGGGGACAGTCGAAAGAGACCCAGTACTTC	CASSFIRGQSKETQYF
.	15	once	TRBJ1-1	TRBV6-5	TGTGCCAGCGGGGGGAGAAACGTAAGGTGGACTGAAGCTTTCTTT	CASGGRNVRWTEAFF
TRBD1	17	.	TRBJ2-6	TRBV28	TGTGCCAGCGGAGAGGGGGCGCTGGTTAATGGGGCCAACGTCCTGACTTTC	CASGEGALVNGANVLTF
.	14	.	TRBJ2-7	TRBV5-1	TGCGCCAGCAGCTTGTCCGACAGGCGGGACGAGCAGTACTTC	CASSLSDRRDEQYF
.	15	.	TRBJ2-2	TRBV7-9	TGTGCCAGCAGCTTAACTAGAAGGGCCGCCGGGGAGCTGTTTTTT	CASSLTRRAAGELFF
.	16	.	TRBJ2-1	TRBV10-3	TGTGCCATCAGTGATGTAGGACTCGGAGCGAACAATGAGCAGTTCTTC	CAISDVGLGANNEQFF